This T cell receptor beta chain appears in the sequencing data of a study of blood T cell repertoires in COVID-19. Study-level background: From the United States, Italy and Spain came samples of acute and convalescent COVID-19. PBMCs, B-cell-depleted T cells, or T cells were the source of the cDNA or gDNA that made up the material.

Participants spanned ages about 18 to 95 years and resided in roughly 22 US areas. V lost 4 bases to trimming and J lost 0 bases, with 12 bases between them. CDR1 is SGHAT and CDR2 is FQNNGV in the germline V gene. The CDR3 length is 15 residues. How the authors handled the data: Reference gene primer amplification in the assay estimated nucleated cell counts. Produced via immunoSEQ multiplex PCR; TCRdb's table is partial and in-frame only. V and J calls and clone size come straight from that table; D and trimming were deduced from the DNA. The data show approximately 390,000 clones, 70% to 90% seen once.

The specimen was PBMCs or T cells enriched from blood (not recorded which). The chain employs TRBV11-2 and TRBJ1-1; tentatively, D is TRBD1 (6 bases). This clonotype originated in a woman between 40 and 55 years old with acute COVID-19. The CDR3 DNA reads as TGTGCCAGCAGCTCTGGACAGTTAATGAACACTGAAGCTTTCTTT. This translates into CASSSGQLMNTEAFF. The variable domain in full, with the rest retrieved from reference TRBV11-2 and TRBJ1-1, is EAGVAQSPRYKIIEKRQSVAFWCNPISGHATLYWYQQILGQGPKLLIQFQNNGVVDDSQLPKDRFSAERLKGVDSTLKIQPAKLEDSAVYLCASSSGQLMNTEAFFGQGTRLTVV.